These 22 T cell receptor beta chains originate from one sample sequenced in a study of blood T cell repertoires in COVID-19. Sequenced by immunoSEQ multiplex PCR; TCRdb stores in-frame clones only, minus some. The sample has fewer than 250,000 clones, 70% to 90% seen once. The sample consisted of peripheral blood. The receptor source for this set is a man aged 25 to 40 with COVID-19, enrolled during active disease.

This chain uses TRBV27 with TRBJ2-7, with TRBD1 matching over 9 bases. CDR1 and CDR2 from the germline V gene are MNHEY and SMNVEV (reference sequence). V trimming: 3 bases; J trimming: 3 bases; junction bases outside the gene matches: 6. The CDR3 sequence is 15 residues long. The CDR3 spells CASSFRDREIYEQYF. The CDR3 DNA is TGTGCCAGCAGTTTCCGGGACAGGGAAATCTACGAGCAGTACTTC.

This rearrangement joins TRBV6-5 to TRBJ1-2; the D gene is possibly TRBD1 (6 bases). Trimming took 6 bases from V and 4 from J, leaving 18 bases between them. Germline loops: CDR1 MNHEY, CDR2 SVGAGI. The CDR3 totals 15 residues. CDR3 protein: CASSRERGRGYGYTF. Written as DNA, the CDR3 is TGTGCCAGCAGCCGGGAGCGGGGGCGCGGCTATGGCTACACCTTC.

This clone was counted between two and nine times. The rearrangement links TRBV28 to TRBJ1-2; 7 bases fit TRBD1. This CDR3 spans 14 amino acids. Germline lookup yields CDR1 MDHEN and CDR2 SYDVKM. Losses at the gene ends were 1 base for V and 8 bases for J; bases not matched to a gene: 7. DNA of the CDR3: TGTGCCAGCAGTTTATTGGGACAGAATAGGGGCTACACCTTC. It encodes CASSLLGQNRGYTF.

The rearrangement joins TRBV18 to TRBJ1-2; D is uncertain. In germline, CDR1 is KGHSH, CDR2 LQKENI. The V gene lost 0 bases and the J gene lost 2 bases, with 10 bases spanning the gap. The CDR3 covers 15 residues. The CDR3: CASSPPTGYNYGYTF. CDR3 in DNA: TGTGCCAGCTCACCACCAACGGGATACAACTATGGCTACACCTTC.

The CDR3, as DNA: TGTGCCAGCAGCCCTTCTCGACAAACGTTTAACTATGGCTACACCTTC. Protein: CASSPSRQTFNYGYTF. The V and J genes are TRBV11-1 and TRBJ1-2; D gene uncertain. CDR1 and CDR2 from the germline V gene are SGHAT and FQDESV (reference sequence). V shed 5 bases and J shed 1 base, with 17 bases lying between them. This CDR3 region has 16 residues.

This chain joins TRBV28 and TRBJ2-5; TRBD1 is a possible D gene (5 bases). Deletions cut 6 bases from V and 4 bases from J, with 15 bases between. There are 14 residues in the CDR3. Germline assignment: CDR1 MDHEN and CDR2 SYDVKM. The CDR3, as DNA: TGTGCCAGCAGGGTACGGAAGGGGCTAGAGACCCAGTACTTC. It specifies CASRVRKGLETQYF.

This chain connects TRBV10-3 to TRBJ1-2; 7 bases map to TRBD1. The CDR3 is made up of 11 amino acids. The J segment lost 6 bases and the V segment lost 10 bases, leaving 5 bases of the junction unmatched. CDR1 and CDR2 from the germline V gene are ENHRY and SYGVKD. The DNA of the CDR3 is TGTGCCACCCGACAGGGTGATGGCTACACCTTC. Its protein product is CATRQGDGYTF.

The chain couples TRBV6-1 to TRBJ1-1; 7 bases map to TRBD1. The CDR3 is 15 amino acids. V lost 2 bases, J lost 6 bases, and 9 bases stayed unmatched. The germline CDR1 and CDR2 sequences are MNHNS and SASEGT. CDR3 in amino acids: CASSEHPGQAPEAFF. The CDR3 DNA sequence: TGTGCCAGCAGTGAACACCCCGGACAGGCCCCTGAAGCTTTCTTT.

The V and J genes are TRBV27 and TRBJ2-7; 7 bases line up with TRBD2. CDR1 and CDR2 (germline): MNHEY, SMNVEV (reference sequence). The CDR3 length is 15 residues. Losses at the gene ends were 4 bases for V and 5 bases for J; bases not matched to a gene: 11. The CDR3 here is CASSSWGGTQDEQYF. The CDR3 DNA reads TGTGCCAGCAGTTCCTGGGGGGGGACTCAAGACGAGCAGTACTTC.

The chain recombines TRBV12-3 or TRBV12-4 with TRBJ2-2, with TRBD1 matching over 7 bases. The CDR3 sequence is 13 residues long. The V segment lost 6 bases and the J segment 6 bases; nucleotides outside the gene matches: 4. The CDR3 loop reads CASSQTGPGELFF. The CDR3 bases are TGTGCCAGCAGCCAGACAGGGCCCGGGGAGCTGTTTTTT.

The chain couples TRBV18 to TRBJ2-2; TRBD1 matches 9 bases. CDR3 length: 15 amino acids. Trimming took 2 bases from V and 3 from J; bases not matched to a gene: 1. Per germline, CDR1 KGHSH and CDR2 LQKENI. CDR3 sequence reads: CASSPRDRDTGELFF. CDR3 bases: TGTGCCAGCTCACCAAGGGACAGGGACACCGGGGAGCTGTTTTTT. Full variable domain (remainder filled in from reference TRBV18 and TRBJ2-2): NAGVMQNPRHLVRRRGQEARLRCSPMKGHSHVYWYRQLPEEGLKFMVYLQKENIIDESGMPKERFSAEFPKEGPSILRIQQVVRGDSAAYFCASSPRDRDTGELFFGEGSRLTVL.

The CDR3: CATSDGVLSGGLSYNEQFF. CDR3 coding DNA: TGTGCCACCAGTGATGGGGTTCTGAGCGGGGGGCTCTCCTACAATGAGCAGTTCTTC. This sequence joins TRBV24-1 and TRBJ2-1, with TRBD2 identical over 9 bases. In germline, CDR1 is KGHDR, CDR2 SFDVKD. V lost 3 bases, J lost 0 bases, and 11 bases stayed unmatched. The CDR3 loop spans 19 amino acids.

The chain combines TRBV28 with TRBJ2-3; D not resolved. Between the trimmed V and J ends, which lost 6 bases and 6 bases, there was a span of 22 bases. Germline CDR1 and CDR2: MDHEN and SYDVKM. The CDR3 spans 16 residues. The CDR3 spells CASSAPRQKTGDTQYF. The CDR3 coding sequence is TGTGCCAGCAGCGCCCCGCGGCAGAAGACCGGGGATACGCAGTATTTT.

V and J are TRBV27 and TRBJ1-2; no reliable D call. CDR3 length: 16 residues. V dropped 0 bases and J dropped 5 bases, with 16 bases sitting between them. The germline CDR1 and CDR2 sequences are MNHEY and SMNVEV (reference sequence). The CDR3 region is CASSLSIVAGTYGYTF. The CDR3, as DNA: TGTGCCAGCAGTTTATCGATTGTGGCGGGAACGTATGGCTACACCTTC.

This clone appeared a few times. The rearrangement joins TRBV28 to TRBJ1-2, with D possibly TRBD1 on 6 matching bases. The CDR3 totals 14 residues. The germline V gene has CDR1 MDHEN and CDR2 SYDVKM. Trimming cost V 4 bases and J 4 bases, with 13 bases left between them. CDR3 amino acids: CASSSLTGVYGYTF. For the CDR3, the DNA is TGTGCCAGCAGTTCACTGACAGGCGTCTATGGCTACACCTTC.

The chain joins TRBV24-1 to TRBJ2-7; TRBD1 matches 11 bases. Germline V gene lookup returns CDR1 KGHDR and CDR2 SFDVKD. V shed 1 base and J 3 bases; nucleotides not matched to a gene: 1. The CDR3 loop spans 15 amino acids. This CDR3 reads CATSDFGTGGYEQYF. In nucleotides, the CDR3 is TGTGCCACCAGTGATTTTGGGACAGGGGGCTACGAGCAGTACTTC.

The chain employs TRBV28 and TRBJ1-5; D gene ambiguous. This CDR3 contains 15 residues. V lost 3 bases, J lost 0 bases, and 9 bases lay in between. CDR1 is MDHEN, CDR2 SYDVKM, per germline. CDR3 DNA sequence: TGTGCCAGCAGTTTTAACGGGAATAGCAATCAGCCCCAGCATTTT. Its translation: CASSFNGNSNQPQHF.

This rearrangement joins TRBV5-1 to TRBJ2-2; 11 positions match TRBD1. CDR3 length equals 16 residues. The V gene's germline CDR1 is SGHRS and CDR2 YFSETQ. Trimming cost V 4 bases and J 4 bases; bases outside gene matches: 6. Here the CDR3 reads CASSTWTGGPTGELFF. As DNA, the CDR3 is TGCGCCAGCAGCACCTGGACAGGGGGCCCCACCGGGGAGCTGTTTTTT.

This clone was found once. The chain links TRBV5-4 to TRBJ1-6, with 8 bases aligning to TRBD1. The CDR3 contains 15 residues. CDR1 and CDR2 (germline): SGHNT, YYREEE (reference sequence). The V and J ends lost 2 bases and 4 bases, in that order; junction bases with no gene match: 2. CDR3 in amino acids: CASSFGQGYNSPLHF. The CDR3 DNA reads as TGTGCCAGCAGCTTTGGACAGGGTTATAATTCACCCCTCCACTTT.

The chain recombines TRBV19 with TRBJ1-6, with D tentatively TRBD1 (6 bases). This CDR3 region has 15 residues. Germline V gene data show CDR1 as LNHDA and CDR2 as SQIVND (reference sequence). V gave up 2 bases and J gave up 6 bases, with 11 bases separating them. The CDR3 nucleotides read TGTGCCAGTAGTATATCCGGGACACTTAATTCACCCCTCCACTTT. Protein: CASSISGTLNSPLHF.

The rearrangement joins TRBV5-6 to TRBJ1-2; D remains unclear. The CDR3 contains 13 residues. The germline V and J ends were trimmed by 6 bases and 1 base, with 10 bases remaining between them. From germline, CDR1 is SGHDT and CDR2 YYEEEE. As DNA, the CDR3 is TGTGCCAGCACTGGTACAGTTAACTATGGCTACACCTTC. Translation: CASTGTVNYGYTF.

The J gene is TRBJ2-5, the V gene TRBV15; unclear D gene. Germline lookup yields CDR1 LNHNV and CDR2 YYDKDF (reference sequence). CDR3 length: 12 amino acids. The V gene lost 2 bases and the J gene lost 2 bases, with 3 bases spanning the gap. The CDR3 sequence is CATSRRQETQYF. CDR3 in DNA: TGTGCCACCAGCAGACGTCAAGAGACCCAGTACTTC.